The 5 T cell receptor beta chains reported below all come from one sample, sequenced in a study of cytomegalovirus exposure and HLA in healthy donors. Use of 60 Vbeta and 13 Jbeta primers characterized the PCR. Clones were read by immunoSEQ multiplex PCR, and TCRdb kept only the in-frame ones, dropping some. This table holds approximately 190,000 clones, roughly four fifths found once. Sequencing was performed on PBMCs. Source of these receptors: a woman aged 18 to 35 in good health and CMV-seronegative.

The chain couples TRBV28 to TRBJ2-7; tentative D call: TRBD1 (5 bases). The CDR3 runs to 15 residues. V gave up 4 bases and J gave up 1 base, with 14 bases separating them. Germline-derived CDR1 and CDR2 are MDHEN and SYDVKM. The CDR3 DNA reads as TGTGCCAGCAGTTCACGACGGACACCATCCTACGAGCAGTACTTC. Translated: CASSSRRTPSYEQYF.

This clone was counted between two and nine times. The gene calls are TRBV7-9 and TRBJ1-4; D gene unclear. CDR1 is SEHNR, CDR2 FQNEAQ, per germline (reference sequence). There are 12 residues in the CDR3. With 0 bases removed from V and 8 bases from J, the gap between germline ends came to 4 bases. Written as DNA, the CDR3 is TGTGCCAGCAGCTTAGCTCTCGAAAAACTGTTTTTT. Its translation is CASSLALEKLFF.

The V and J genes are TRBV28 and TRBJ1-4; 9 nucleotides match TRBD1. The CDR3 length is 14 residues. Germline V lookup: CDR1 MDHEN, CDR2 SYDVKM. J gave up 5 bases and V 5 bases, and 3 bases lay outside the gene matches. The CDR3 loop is CASSVGQGNEKLFF. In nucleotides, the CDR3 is TGTGCCAGCAGTGTGGGACAGGGCAATGAAAAACTGTTTTTT. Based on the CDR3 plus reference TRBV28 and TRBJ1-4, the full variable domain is DVKVTQSSRYLVKRTGEKVFLECVQDMDHENMFWYRQDPGLGLRLIYFSYDVKMKEKGDIPEGYSVSREKKERFSLILESASTNQTSMYLCASSVGQGNEKLFFGSGTQLSVL.

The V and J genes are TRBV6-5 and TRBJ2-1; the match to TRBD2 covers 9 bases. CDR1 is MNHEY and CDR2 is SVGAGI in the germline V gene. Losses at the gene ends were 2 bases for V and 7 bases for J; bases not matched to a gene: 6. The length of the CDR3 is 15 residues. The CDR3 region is CASSYGGGGSNEQFF. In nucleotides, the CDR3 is TGTGCCAGCAGTTACGGCGGGGGGGGGTCAAATGAGCAGTTCTTC.

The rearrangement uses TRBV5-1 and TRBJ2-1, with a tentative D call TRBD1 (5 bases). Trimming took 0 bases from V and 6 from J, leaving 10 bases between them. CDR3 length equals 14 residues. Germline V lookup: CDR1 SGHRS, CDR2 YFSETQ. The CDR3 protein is CASSLEGAANEQFF. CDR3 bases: TGCGCCAGCAGCTTGGAAGGGGCGGCCAATGAGCAGTTCTTC.